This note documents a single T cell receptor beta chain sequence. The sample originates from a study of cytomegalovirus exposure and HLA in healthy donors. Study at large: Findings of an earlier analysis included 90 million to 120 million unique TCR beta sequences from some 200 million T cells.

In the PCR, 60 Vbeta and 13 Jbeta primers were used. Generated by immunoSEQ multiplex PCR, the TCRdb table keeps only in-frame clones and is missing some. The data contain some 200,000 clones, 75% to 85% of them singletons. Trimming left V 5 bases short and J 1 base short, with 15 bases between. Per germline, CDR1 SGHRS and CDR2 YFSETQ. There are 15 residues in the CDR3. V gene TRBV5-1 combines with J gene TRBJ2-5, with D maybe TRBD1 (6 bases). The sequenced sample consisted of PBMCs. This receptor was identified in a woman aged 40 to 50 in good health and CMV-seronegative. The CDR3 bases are TGCGCCAGCAGAGGCATGGGACACCTCCAAGAGACCCAGTACTTC. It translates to CASRGMGHLQETQYF.